Below are 8 T cell receptor beta chains sequenced from a single sample in a study of T-cell reconstitution after alpha-beta-depleted transplantation in children. Unique molecular identifiers were used in preparing the TCRbeta library. One entry per CDR3 protein results from TCRdb running MiXCR on the PCR reads. The table has a few hundred thousand distinct CDR3 sequences, about 9.3% seen once; the top ten hold approximately 2.3%. Sequencing used PBMCs from the stem cell graft donor, obtained from the stem cell graft. These TCRs come from a human donor who donated a stem cell graft to a child with acute lymphoblastic leukemia.

The chain is built from TRBV5-6 and TRBJ2-2; 9 bases line up with TRBD1. There are 16 residues in the CDR3. The germline V gene encodes CDR1 SGHDT and CDR2 YYEEEE. V shed 4 bases, J shed 3 bases, and the junction held 7 bases outside the gene matches. The CDR3 protein is CASSPDRGFHTGELFF. In DNA, the CDR3 is TGTGCCAGCAGCCCGGACAGGGGCTTTCACACCGGGGAGCTGTTTTTT.

This clonotype has only a few counts. The chain is built from TRBV11-2 and TRBJ2-1; a possible D gene is TRBD2 (5 bases). Looked up from germline, CDR1 is SGHAT and CDR2 is FQNNGV. Trimming pared 0 bases from V and 6 bases from J, leaving 24 bases between. The CDR3 runs 19 residues. The CDR3 DNA sequence: TGTGCCAGCAGCTTAGATTCGGCCCCTCGACCGGCCGCGGGCAATGAGCAGTTCTTC. Amino acid sequence: CASSLDSAPRPAAGNEQFF.

J is TRBJ2-1 and V is TRBV7-9, with TRBD2 matching over 7 bases. The CDR3 covers 15 residues. With 6 bases clipped from V and 2 bases from J, the junction kept 7 bases outside the gene matches. The germline CDR1 and CDR2 sequences are SEHNR and FQNEAQ (reference sequence). The CDR3 sequence is CASRTRDYPYNEQFF. CDR3 DNA sequence: TGTGCCAGCAGGACCCGGGACTACCCCTACAATGAGCAGTTCTTC.

V and J are TRBV3-1 and TRBJ2-1, with D tentatively TRBD1 (7 bases). The CDR3 length is 15 residues. Germline V CDR1 and CDR2: LGHDT, YNNKEL (reference sequence). V dropped 8 bases and J dropped 0 bases, with 14 bases sitting between them. CDR3 loop: CASGRGVFSYNEQFF. In DNA, the CDR3 is TGTGCCAGCGGCAGGGGGGTGTTCTCCTACAATGAGCAGTTCTTC.

The chain recombines TRBV6-2 or TRBV6-3 with TRBJ1-1; a possible D gene is TRBD1 (5 bases). V was trimmed by 2 bases and J by 5 bases, leaving 12 bases between them. CDR1 and CDR2 (germline): MNHEY, SVGEGT. CDR3 length equals 14 residues. CDR3 protein: CASSYAQGGTEAFF. The CDR3 DNA follows: TGTGCCAGCAGTTACGCCCAGGGTGGAACTGAAGCTTTCTTT.

In this sample, this clonotype turned up many times. The rearrangement joins TRBV5-1 to TRBJ2-1; D unresolved. Germline CDR1 and CDR2: SGHRS and YFSETQ. The V end was cut by 1 base, the J end by 8 bases, with 7 bases between. CDR3 length: 12 amino acids. Here the CDR3 reads CASSLLWDEQFF. The CDR3 bases are TGCGCCAGCAGCTTGCTGTGGGATGAGCAGTTCTTC. The full variable domain, completed using reference TRBV5-1 and TRBJ2-1, is KAGVTQTPRYLIKTRGQQVTLSCSPISGHRSVSWYQQTPGQGLQFLFEYFSETQRNKGNFPGRFSGRQFSNSRSEMNVSTLELGDSALYLCASSLLWDEQFFGPGTRLTVL.

Only a few counts were recorded for this clonotype. The chain couples TRBV20-1 to TRBJ2-7; D gene unclear. The CDR3 contains 12 residues. The V gene lost 1 base and the J gene lost 3 bases, with 7 bases spanning the gap. Germline loops: CDR1 DFQATT, CDR2 SNEGSKA (reference sequence). The CDR3 region has the DNA TGCAGTGCTAGAGGACCTTTCTACGAGCAGTACTTC. Its translation: CSARGPFYEQYF.

This clonotype was seen a handful of times. V usage is TRBV20-1 and J usage is TRBJ2-3, with D possibly being TRBD1 or TRBD2 (5 bases each). The CDR3 consists of 12 residues. With 7 bases removed from V and 6 bases from J, the gap between germline ends came to 14 bases. Germline V gene data show CDR1 as DFQATT and CDR2 as SNEGSKA (reference sequence). The CDR3 DNA is TGCAGTGTGGTAGCGTGGGGGGATACGCAGTATTTT. This codes for CSVVAWGDTQYF.